The following is a T cell receptor (beta chain) sequence with its context. Its matching antigen is unknown. The junction does not match germline at one end; this may be a read error. This entry is derived from a study of T cells in Graves' hyperthyroidism and ophthalmopathy. Patients were excluded for uncontrolled infection, other autoimmune disease, pregnancy or lactation. Every diagnosis used clinical symptoms, serum thyroxine and TRAb, thyroid ultrasound and orbital computed tomography. Whole-study results and caveats: Blood also contained most expanded thyroid clonotypes above 0.001. Ophthalmopathy cases were set apart from stable hyperthyroidism by a 13 V-J model.

Researchers amplified the TCR beta CDR3 regions from RNA transcripts. First-round RT-PCR of the TCR CDR3 relied on the HTBI primer set. TCRdb passed the multiplex PCR reads through MiXCR, listing each CDR3 protein once. In the table there are 660,000 or so distinct CDR3 sequences, about 45% of which are singletons. The source of this sequence is an adult man with Graves' disease, either hyperthyroidism or ophthalmopathy (not recorded which). Specimen: peripheral blood or thyroid tissue (not recorded which).

The DNA for the CDR3 is TGTGCCACCAGCAGAGGGGCCTACGTCCTGACTTTC. Translation gives CATSRGAYVLTF. This sequence joins TRBV15 and TRBJ2-6; D is unresolved. In germline, CDR1 is LNHNV, CDR2 YYDKDF (reference sequence). The CDR3 is made up of 12 amino acids.